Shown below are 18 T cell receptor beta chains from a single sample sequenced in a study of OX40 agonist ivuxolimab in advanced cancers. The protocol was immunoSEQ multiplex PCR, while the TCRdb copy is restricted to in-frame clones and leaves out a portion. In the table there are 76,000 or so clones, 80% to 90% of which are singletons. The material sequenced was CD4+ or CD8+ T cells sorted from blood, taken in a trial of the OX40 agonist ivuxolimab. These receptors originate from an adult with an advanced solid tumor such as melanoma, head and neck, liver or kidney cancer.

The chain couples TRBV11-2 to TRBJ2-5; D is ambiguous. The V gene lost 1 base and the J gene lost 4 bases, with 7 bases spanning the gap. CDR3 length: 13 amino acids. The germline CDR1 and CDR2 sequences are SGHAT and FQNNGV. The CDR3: CASSLGARETQYF. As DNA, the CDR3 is TGTGCCAGCAGCTTAGGAGCCAGAGAGACCCAGTACTTC.

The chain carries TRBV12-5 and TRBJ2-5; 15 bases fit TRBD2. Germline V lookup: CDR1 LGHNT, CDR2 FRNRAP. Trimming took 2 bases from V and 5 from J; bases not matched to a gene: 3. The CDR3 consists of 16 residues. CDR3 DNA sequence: TGTGCTAGTGGTTTGAACGGACTAGCGGGAGGGGAGACCCAGTACTTC. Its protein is CASGLNGLAGGETQYF. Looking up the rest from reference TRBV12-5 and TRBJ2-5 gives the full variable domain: DARVTQTPRHKVTEMGQEVTMRCQPILGHNTVFWYRQTMMQGLELLAYFRNRAPLDDSGMPKDRFSAEMPDATLATLKIQPSEPRDSAVYFCASGLNGLAGGETQYFGPGTRLLVL.

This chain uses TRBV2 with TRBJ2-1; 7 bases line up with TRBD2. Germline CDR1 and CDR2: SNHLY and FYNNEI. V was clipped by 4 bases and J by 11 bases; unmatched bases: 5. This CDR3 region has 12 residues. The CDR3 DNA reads TGTGCCAGCAGTGGACTAGCTCAGAAGCAGTTCTTC. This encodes CASSGLAQKQFF.

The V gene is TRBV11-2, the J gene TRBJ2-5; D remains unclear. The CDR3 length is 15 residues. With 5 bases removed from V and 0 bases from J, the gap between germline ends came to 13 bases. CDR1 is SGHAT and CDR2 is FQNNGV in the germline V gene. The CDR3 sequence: CASSGPRRYQETQYF. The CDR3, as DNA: TGTGCCAGCAGCGGTCCCCGCAGGTACCAAGAGACCCAGTACTTC.

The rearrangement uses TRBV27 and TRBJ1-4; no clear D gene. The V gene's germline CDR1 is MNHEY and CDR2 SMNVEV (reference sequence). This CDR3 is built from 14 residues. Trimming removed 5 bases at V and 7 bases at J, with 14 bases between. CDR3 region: CASSGEGLGEKLFF. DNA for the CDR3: TGTGCCAGCAGTGGGGAAGGGCTGGGTGAAAAACTGTTTTTT.

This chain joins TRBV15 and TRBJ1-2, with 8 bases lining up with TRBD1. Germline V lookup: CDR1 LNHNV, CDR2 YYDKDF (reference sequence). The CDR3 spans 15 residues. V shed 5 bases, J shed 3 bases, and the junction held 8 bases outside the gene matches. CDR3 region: CATSSSNRGDYGYTF. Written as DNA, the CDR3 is TGTGCCACCAGCTCTTCGAACAGGGGGGACTATGGCTACACCTTC.

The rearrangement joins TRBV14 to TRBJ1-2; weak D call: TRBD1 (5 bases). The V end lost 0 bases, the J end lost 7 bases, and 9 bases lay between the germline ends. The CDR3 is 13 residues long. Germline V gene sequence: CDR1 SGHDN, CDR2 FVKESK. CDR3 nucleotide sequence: TGTGCCAGCAGCCAAGATTTGGGGGTTGGCTACACCTTC. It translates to CASSQDLGVGYTF.

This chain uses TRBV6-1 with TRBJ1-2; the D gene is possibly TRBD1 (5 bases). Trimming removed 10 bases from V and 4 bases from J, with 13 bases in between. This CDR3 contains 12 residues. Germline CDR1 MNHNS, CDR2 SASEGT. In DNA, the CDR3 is TGTGCCACCAGGGATAGTAGCTATGGCTACACCTTC. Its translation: CATRDSSYGYTF.

The CDR3 DNA sequence: TGTGCCAGCAGCTTGAGGAGGGGGGAGCTGTTTTTT. This gives the protein CASSLRRGELFF. J is TRBJ2-2 and V is TRBV5-4; tentatively, D is TRBD2 (5 bases). The CDR3 runs 12 residues. Germline V gene data show CDR1 as SGHNT and CDR2 as YYREEE (reference sequence). Trimming removed 1 base at V and 8 bases at J, with 6 bases between.

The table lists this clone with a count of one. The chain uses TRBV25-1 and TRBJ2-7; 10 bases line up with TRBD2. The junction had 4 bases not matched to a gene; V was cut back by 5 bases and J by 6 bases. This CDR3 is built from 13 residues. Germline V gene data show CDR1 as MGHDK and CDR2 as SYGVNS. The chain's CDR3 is CASSWLAGVEQYF. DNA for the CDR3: TGTGCCAGCAGTTGGCTAGCGGGGGTCGAGCAGTACTTC.

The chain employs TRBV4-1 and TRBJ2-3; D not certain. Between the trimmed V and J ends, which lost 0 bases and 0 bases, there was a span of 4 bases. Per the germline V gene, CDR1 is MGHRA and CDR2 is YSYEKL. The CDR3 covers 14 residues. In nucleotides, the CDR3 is TGCGCCAGCAGCCAAGATGTAAGCACAGATACGCAGTATTTT. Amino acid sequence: CASSQDVSTDTQYF.

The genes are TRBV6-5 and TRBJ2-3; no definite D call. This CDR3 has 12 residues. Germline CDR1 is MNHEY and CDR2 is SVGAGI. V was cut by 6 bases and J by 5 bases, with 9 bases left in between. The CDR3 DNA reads TGTGCCAGCAGACCCGCGGAAGATACGCAGTATTTT. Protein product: CASRPAEDTQYF.

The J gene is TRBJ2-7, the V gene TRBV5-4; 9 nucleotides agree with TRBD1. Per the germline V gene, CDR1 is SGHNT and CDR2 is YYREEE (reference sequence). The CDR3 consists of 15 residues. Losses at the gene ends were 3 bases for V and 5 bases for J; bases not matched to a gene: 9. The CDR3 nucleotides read TGTGCCAGCAGCTCCACCGGGACAGGGTTCAACGAGCAGTACTTC. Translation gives CASSSTGTGFNEQYF.

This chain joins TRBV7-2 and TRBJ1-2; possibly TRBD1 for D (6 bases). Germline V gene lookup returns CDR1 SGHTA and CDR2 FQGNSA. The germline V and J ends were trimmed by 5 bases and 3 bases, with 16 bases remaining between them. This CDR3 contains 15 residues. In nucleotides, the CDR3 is TGTGCCAGCAGCCTACGCTGGGGGCGCGACTATGGCTACACCTTC. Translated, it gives CASSLRWGRDYGYTF. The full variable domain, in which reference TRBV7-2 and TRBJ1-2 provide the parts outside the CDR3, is GAGVSQSPSNKVTEKGKDVELRCDPISGHTALYWYRQSLGQGLEFLIYFQGNSAPDKSGLPSDRFSAERTGGSVSTLTIQRTQQEDSAVYLCASSLRWGRDYGYTFGSGTRLTVV.

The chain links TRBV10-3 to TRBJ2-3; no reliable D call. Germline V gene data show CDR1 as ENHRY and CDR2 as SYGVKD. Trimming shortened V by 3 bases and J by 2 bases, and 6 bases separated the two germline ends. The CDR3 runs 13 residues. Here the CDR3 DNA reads TGTGCCATCAGTGAACAGTCCACAGATACGCAGTATTTT. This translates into CAISEQSTDTQYF.

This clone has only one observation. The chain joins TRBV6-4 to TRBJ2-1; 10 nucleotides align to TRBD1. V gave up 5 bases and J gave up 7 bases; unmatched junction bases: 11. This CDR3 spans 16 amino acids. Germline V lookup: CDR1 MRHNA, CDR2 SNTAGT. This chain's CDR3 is CASSYSVTGGRNEQFF. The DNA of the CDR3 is TGTGCCAGCAGTTATTCGGTGACAGGGGGCAGGAATGAGCAGTTCTTC.

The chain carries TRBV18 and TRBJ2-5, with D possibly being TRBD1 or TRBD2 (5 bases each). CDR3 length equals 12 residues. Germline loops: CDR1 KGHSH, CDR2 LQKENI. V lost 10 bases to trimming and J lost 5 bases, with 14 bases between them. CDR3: CATAEGEETQYF. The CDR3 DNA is TGTGCCACCGCTGAAGGGGAGGAGACCCAGTACTTC.

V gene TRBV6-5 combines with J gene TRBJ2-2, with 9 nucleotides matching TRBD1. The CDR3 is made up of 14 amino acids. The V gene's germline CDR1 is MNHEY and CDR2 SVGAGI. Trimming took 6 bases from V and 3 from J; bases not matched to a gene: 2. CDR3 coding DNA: TGTGCCAGCAGAGGACAGGGGTACACCGGGGAGCTGTTTTTT. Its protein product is CASRGQGYTGELFF.